The clone carrying this TCR beta chain came up a few times. The source of the sample is a study of spatial heterogeneity in lung cancer. Study as a whole: Detection consistently captured more beta-chain sequences than alpha-chain sequences.

TCRdb ran MiXCR on the 5' RACE reads and lists one entry per CDR3 protein. The top ten hold roughly two fifths of the sample, which has some 100,000 distinct CDR3 sequences, 9.5% to 15% seen once. The time point: sample taken at primary tumor resection. J lost 1 base, V lost 0 bases, and 5 bases had no gene match. Per germline, CDR1 LGHDT and CDR2 YNNKEL (reference sequence). There are 16 residues in the CDR3. This sample comprised PBMCs, obtained at surgery. This clonotype was obtained from a male donor with early-stage non-small cell lung cancer. The chain has TRBV3-1 and TRBJ2-7; 8 bases align to TRBD1. CDR3 in amino acids: CASSQDRRTGSYEQYF. CDR3 sequence (DNA): TGTGCCAGCAGCCAAGATCGACGGACAGGGTCCTACGAGCAGTACTTC.